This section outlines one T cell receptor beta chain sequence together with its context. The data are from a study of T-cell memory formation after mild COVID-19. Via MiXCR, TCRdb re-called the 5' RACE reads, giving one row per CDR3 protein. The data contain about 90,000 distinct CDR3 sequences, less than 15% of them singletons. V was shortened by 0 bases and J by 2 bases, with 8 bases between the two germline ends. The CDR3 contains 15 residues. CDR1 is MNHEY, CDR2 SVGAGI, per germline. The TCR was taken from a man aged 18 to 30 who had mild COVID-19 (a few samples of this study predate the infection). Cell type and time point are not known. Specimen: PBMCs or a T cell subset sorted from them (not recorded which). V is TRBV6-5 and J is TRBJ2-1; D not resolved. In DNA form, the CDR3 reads TGTGCCAGCAGTTACTCGAGTGGACCCTACAATGAGCAGTTCTTC. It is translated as CASSYSSGPYNEQFF.